These 5 T cell receptor beta chains came from one sample sequenced in a study of CD8 T cells in Susac syndrome (dated by TCRdb to between 2018 and 2021). The library was obtained by the immunoSEQ multiplex PCR assay. RNA was extracted using the RNeasy kit, and about 0.45 to 1 microgram was reverse transcribed with random hexamers. TCRdb passed the public sequencing reads through fastp at Q25 and MiXCR, retaining productive beta sequences. Merged by CDR3 protein, the rows form single entries marked with the most common genes and DNA. This sample has about 140,000 distinct CDR3 sequences in its table, and 94% of those were observed once. The ten biggest clones cover 0.25% to 0.3% of the sample. Sample: CD8+ T cells from PBMCs. These receptors all stem from a human donor in good health.

This chain connects TRBV28 to TRBJ1-2; TRBD1 is a possible D gene (6 bases). The CDR3 is 15 residues long. V lost 1 base and J lost 3, with 12 bases in between. CDR1 and CDR2 from the germline V gene are MDHEN and SYDVKM. CDR3 DNA: TGTGCCAGCAGTTTATTGACCGGGACACACTATGGCTACACCTTC. Residues: CASSLLTGTHYGYTF.

The chain has TRBV29-1 and TRBJ2-3, with a possible D match to TRBD1 (6 bases). Looked up from germline, CDR1 is SQVTM and CDR2 is ANQGSEA. Trimming removed 3 bases from V and 4 bases from J, with 11 bases in between. This CDR3 region has 13 residues. The CDR3 is CSVDGTLSDTQYF. CDR3 DNA sequence: TGCAGCGTTGACGGGACACTATCAGATACGCAGTATTTT.

The chain joins TRBV27 to TRBJ2-5, with 12 bases aligning to TRBD2. The CDR3 contains 18 residues. Germline assignment: CDR1 MNHEY and CDR2 SMNVEV (reference sequence). V shed 3 bases, J shed 3 bases, and the junction held 11 bases outside the gene matches. The CDR3 protein is CASSFGHAWTSGEETQYF. As DNA, the CDR3 is TGTGCCAGCAGTTTTGGGCACGCGTGGACTAGCGGGGAAGAGACCCAGTACTTC.

This chain uses TRBV19 with TRBJ2-6; D is unclear. Trimming took 7 bases from V and 0 from J, leaving 4 bases between them. Germline V lookup: CDR1 LNHDA, CDR2 SQIVND (reference sequence). This CDR3 is 13 amino acids long. The CDR3, as DNA: TGTGCCAGTACTGGCTCTGGGGCCAACGTCCTGACTTTC. Translated, it gives CASTGSGANVLTF.

Only one count was recorded for this clonotype. The V gene is TRBV27, the J gene TRBJ2-3; tentatively, D is TRBD2 (5 bases). The germline V gene has CDR1 MNHEY and CDR2 SMNVEV (reference sequence). Deletions cut 7 bases from V and 5 bases from J, with 13 bases between. The CDR3 sequence is 13 residues long. CDR3 coding DNA: TGTGCCAGCACCCTGGGGAGCGGAGATACGCAGTATTTT. This gives the protein CASTLGSGDTQYF.